This TCR beta chain was recovered during a study of T cell clusters in autoimmune cytopenias. General study results and limits: TRB repertoire shifts in secondary cytopenia and chronic lymphocytic leukemia mostly reflected lymphoma, not autoimmunity.

This CDR3 has 15 residues. The germline V gene has CDR1 LNHDA and CDR2 SQIVND (reference sequence). Roughly 40,000 genome equivalents of blood DNA were amplified for TRB. This clonotype is classed as medium-sized by frequency. Its antigen is currently unknown. TRB was amplified by touch-down multiplex PCR, primer pools A and B combined. Using the multiplex PCR reads, TCRdb records one entry per CDR3 protein without DNA. The sample includes about 5,600 distinct CDR3 sequences. This sample also appeared in a second study, on T cell repertoires in aging, cancer and after chemotherapy.

Sample: peripheral blood. The clonotype was recovered from a human donor in good health. The V gene is TRBV19, the J gene TRBJ2-6; without DNA, the TCRdb call of TRBD2 cannot be checked. The CDR3 reads CASSIGGAGANVLTF.